Below, one TCR beta chain is given with its context. Researchers used 5'RACE with constant-segment primers to make TCR alpha and TCR beta cDNA libraries that carry sample barcodes and UMIs. TCRdb independently ran MiXCR on the 5' RACE reads; one entry per CDR3 protein. The data show 560,000 or so distinct CDR3 sequences, 17% seen once. There are 13 residues in the CDR3. V lost 0 bases to trimming and J lost 6 bases, with 5 bases between them. Looked up from germline, CDR1 is WSHSY and CDR2 is SAAADI. This specimen belongs to a study of T-cell memory formation after mild COVID-19. The J gene is TRBJ2-2, the V gene TRBV10-2, with D unresolved. The sequence derives from an adult woman who had mild COVID-19 (a few samples of this study predate the infection). Cell type and time point are not known. Sequenced input: PBMCs or a T cell subset sorted from them (not recorded which). The CDR3 bases are TGCGCCAGCAGTGAGTCTGTAGCCGGGGAGCTGTTTTTT. Protein: CASSESVAGELFF.